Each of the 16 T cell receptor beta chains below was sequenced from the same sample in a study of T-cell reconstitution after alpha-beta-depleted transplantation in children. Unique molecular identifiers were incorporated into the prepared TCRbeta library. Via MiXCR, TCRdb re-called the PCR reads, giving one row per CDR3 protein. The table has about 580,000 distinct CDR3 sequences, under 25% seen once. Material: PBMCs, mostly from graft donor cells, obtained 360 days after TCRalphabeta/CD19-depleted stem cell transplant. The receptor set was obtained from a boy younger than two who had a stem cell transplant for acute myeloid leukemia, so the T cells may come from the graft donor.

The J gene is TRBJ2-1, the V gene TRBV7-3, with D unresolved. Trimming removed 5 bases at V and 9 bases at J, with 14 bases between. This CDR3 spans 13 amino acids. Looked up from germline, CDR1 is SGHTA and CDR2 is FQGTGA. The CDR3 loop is CASSQDPNGEQFF. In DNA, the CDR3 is TGTGCCAGCAGCCAGGACCCAAATGGTGAGCAGTTCTTC. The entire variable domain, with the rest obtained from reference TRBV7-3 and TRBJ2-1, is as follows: GAGVSQTPSNKVTEKGKYVELRCDPISGHTALYWYRQSLGQGPEFLIYFQGTGAADDSGLPNDRFFAVRPEGSVSTLKIQRTERGDSAVYLCASSQDPNGEQFFGPGTRLTVL.

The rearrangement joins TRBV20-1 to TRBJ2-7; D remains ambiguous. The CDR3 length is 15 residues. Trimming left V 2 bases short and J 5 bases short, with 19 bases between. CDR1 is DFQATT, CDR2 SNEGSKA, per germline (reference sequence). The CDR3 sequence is CSARPTDGLLNEQYV. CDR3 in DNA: TGCAGTGCTAGACCCACGGACGGTCTGTTGAACGAGCAGTACGTC.

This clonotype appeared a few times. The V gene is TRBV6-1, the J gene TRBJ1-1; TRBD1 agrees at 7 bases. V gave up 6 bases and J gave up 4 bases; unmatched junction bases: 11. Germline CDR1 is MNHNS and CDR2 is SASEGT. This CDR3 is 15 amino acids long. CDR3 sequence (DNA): TGTGCCAGCAGCGTACAGGGGACGGGGGGCACTGAAGCTTTCTTT. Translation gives CASSVQGTGGTEAFF.

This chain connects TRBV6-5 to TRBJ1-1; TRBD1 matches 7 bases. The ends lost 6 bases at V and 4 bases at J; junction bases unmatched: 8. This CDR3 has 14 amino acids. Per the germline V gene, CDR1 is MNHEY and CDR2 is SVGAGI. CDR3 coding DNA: TGTGCCAGCAGGCTTCACAGGGGTGGCACTGAAGCTTTCTTT. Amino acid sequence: CASRLHRGGTEAFF.

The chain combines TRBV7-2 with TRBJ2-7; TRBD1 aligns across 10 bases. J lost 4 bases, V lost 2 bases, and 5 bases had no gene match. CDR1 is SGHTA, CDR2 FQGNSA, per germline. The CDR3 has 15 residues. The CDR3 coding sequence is TGTGCCAGCAGCTTAAGGACAGGGGGTGATTACGAGCAGTACTTC. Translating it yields CASSLRTGGDYEQYF.

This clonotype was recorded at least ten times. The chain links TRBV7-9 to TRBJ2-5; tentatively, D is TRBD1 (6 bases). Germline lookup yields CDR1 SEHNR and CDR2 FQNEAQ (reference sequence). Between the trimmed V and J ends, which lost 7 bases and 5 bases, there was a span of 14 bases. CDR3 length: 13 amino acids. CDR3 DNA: TGTGCCAGCACTTCCTGGGGACACGAGACCCAGTACTTC. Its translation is CASTSWGHETQYF.

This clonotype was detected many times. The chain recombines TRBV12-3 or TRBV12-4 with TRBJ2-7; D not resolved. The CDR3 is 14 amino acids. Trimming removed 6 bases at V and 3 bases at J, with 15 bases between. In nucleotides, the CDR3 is TGTGCCAGCAGAAACTTGGGCGCGGACTACGAGCAGTACTTC. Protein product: CASRNLGADYEQYF.

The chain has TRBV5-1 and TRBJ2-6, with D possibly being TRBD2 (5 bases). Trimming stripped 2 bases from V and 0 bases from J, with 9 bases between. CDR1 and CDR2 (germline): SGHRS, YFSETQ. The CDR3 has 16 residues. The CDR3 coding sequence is TGCGCCAGCAGCTTAGGACGGGACTCTGGGGCCAACGTCCTGACTTTC. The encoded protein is CASSLGRDSGANVLTF.

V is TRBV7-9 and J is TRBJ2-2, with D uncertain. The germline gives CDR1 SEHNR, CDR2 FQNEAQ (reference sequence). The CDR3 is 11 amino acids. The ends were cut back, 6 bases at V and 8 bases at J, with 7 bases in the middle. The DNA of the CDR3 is TGTGCCAGCAGTCCGATGGGGGAGCTGTTTTTT. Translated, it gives CASSPMGELFF.

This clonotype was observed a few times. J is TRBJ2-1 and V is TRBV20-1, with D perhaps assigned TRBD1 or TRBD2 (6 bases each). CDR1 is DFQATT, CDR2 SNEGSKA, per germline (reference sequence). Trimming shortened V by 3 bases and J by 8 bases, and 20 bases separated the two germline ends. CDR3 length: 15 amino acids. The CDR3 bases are TGCAGTGCTAGTCACGGGGGCGCGATTCGGCATGAGCAGTTCTTC. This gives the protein CSASHGGAIRHEQFF.

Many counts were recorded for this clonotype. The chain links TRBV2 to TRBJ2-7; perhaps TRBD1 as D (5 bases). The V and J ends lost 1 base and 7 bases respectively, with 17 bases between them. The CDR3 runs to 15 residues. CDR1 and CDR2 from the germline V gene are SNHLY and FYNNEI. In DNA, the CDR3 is TGTGCCAGCAGTGAAGAGGAGACAGCCCTCCCAGAGCAGTACTTC. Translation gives CASSEEETALPEQYF.

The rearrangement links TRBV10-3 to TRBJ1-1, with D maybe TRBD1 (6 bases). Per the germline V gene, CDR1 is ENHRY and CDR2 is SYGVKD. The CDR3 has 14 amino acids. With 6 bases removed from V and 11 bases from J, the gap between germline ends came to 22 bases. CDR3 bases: TGTGCCATCAGAGAACCGACAGGACTCCTGGGGGCTTTCTTT. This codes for CAIREPTGLLGAFF.

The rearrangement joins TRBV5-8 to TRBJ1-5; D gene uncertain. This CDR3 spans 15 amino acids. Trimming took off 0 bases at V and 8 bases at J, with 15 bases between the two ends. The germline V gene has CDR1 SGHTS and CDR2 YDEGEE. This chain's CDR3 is CASSLAGILGEPQHF. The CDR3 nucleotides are TGTGCCAGCAGCTTGGCCGGGATATTGGGAGAGCCCCAGCATTTT.

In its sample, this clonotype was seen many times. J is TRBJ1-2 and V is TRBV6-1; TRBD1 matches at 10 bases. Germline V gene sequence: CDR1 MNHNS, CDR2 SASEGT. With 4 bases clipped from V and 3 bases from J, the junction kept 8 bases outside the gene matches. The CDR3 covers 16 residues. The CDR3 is CASSGASGTGDYGYTF. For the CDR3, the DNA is TGTGCCAGCAGTGGCGCTTCCGGGACAGGGGACTATGGCTACACCTTC.

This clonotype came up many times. The CDR3 region has the DNA TGTGCCAGCAGACCACAGGGGGCTGTGACTGAAGCTTTCTTT. This gives the protein CASRPQGAVTEAFF. The chain uses TRBV7-2 and TRBJ1-1; 9 bases match TRBD1. This CDR3 is 14 amino acids long. V was clipped by 6 bases and J by 5 bases; unmatched bases: 7. Looked up from germline, CDR1 is SGHTA and CDR2 is FQGNSA.

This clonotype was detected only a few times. CDR3 sequence: CSAGQGPTPGEQYV. In nucleotides, the CDR3 is TGCAGTGCTGGACAGGGGCCGACTCCGGGCGAGCAGTACGTC. The rearrangement joins TRBV20-1 to TRBJ2-7, with TRBD1 matching over 9 bases. There are 14 residues in the CDR3. V lost 5 bases and J lost 6; bases outside the gene matches: 11. Germline V gene lookup returns CDR1 DFQATT and CDR2 SNEGSKA (reference sequence).